This passage covers 28 T cell receptor beta chains from one sample sequenced in a study of OX40 agonist ivuxolimab in advanced cancers. TCRdb keeps only in-frame clones here, not all; method: immunoSEQ multiplex PCR. This table holds over 65,000 clones, less than 85% found once. The starting material was CD4+ or CD8+ T cells sorted from blood, obtained in a trial of the OX40 agonist ivuxolimab. The receptors here all came from an adult with an advanced solid tumor such as melanoma, head and neck, liver or kidney cancer.

The chain joins TRBV5-1 to TRBJ2-7; D is perhaps TRBD2 (6 bases). V lost 0 bases, J lost 1 base, and 14 bases lay in between. The CDR3 sequence is 16 residues long. CDR1 and CDR2 from the germline V gene are SGHRS and YFSETQ. The CDR3 DNA follows: TGCGCCAGCAGCTTGGGCGACCCTGGGGGGTCCTACGAGCAGTACTTC. Amino acids: CASSLGDPGGSYEQYF.

The chain recombines TRBV7-6 with TRBJ1-5; D gene unclear. Between the trimmed V and J ends, which lost 1 base and 6 bases, there was a span of 22 bases. The CDR3 sequence is 18 residues long. In germline, CDR1 is SGHVS, CDR2 FNYEAQ. CDR3 sequence reads: CASSLEHPTRGISQPQHF. The CDR3 DNA is TGTGCCAGCAGCTTAGAACACCCCACACGGGGTATTAGTCAGCCCCAGCATTTT. Full variable domain (remainder filled in from reference TRBV7-6 and TRBJ1-5): GAGVSQSPRYKVTKRGQDVALRCDPISGHVSLYWYRQALGQGPEFLTYFNYEAQQDKSGLPNDRFSAERPEGSISTLTIQRTEQRDSAMYRCASSLEHPTRGISQPQHFGDGTRLSIL.

This sequence joins TRBV7-2 and TRBJ2-3; a weak D match, TRBD2 (6 bases). Looked up from germline, CDR1 is SGHTA and CDR2 is FQGNSA. The germline V and J ends were trimmed by 3 bases and 2 bases, with 9 bases remaining between them. CDR3 length equals 14 residues. CDR3 in DNA: TGTGCCAGCAGCTTTAGCGGATACACAGATACGCAGTATTTT. Translation gives CASSFSGYTDTQYF.

This chain joins TRBV5-1 and TRBJ2-3, with a weak D call TRBD1 (5 bases). V was trimmed by 3 bases and J by 5 bases, leaving 10 bases between them. The CDR3 spans 13 residues. Germline V gene lookup returns CDR1 SGHRS and CDR2 YFSETQ. The CDR3 sequence is CASSSAQGDTQYF. Here the CDR3 DNA reads TGCGCCAGCAGCTCCGCCCAGGGAGATACGCAGTATTTT.

This clone was observed once. The J gene is TRBJ1-3, the V gene TRBV4-3; D perhaps matches TRBD1 (6 bases). The CDR3 covers 15 residues. CDR1 LGHNA and CDR2 YSLEER come from the germline V gene. V was cut by 3 bases and J by 1 base, with 10 bases left in between. The CDR3 DNA reads as TGCGCCAGCAGCCAGGATACAGGGTCTGGAAACACCATATATTTT. Translated, it gives CASSQDTGSGNTIYF.

Of note for this clone: This CDR3 is also generated by other DNA sequences in the sample. The chain uses TRBV18 and TRBJ2-7, with D perhaps TRBD2 (5 bases). This CDR3 spans 13 amino acids. V lost 3 bases, J lost 1 base, and 7 bases lay in between. Germline CDR1 reads KGHSH; CDR2 reads LQKENI. CDR3 residues: CASSPPGSYEQYF. CDR3 nucleotide sequence: TGTGCCAGCTCACCTCCGGGGTCCTACGAGCAGTACTTC.

This chain joins TRBV6-1 and TRBJ1-2; D not resolved. This CDR3 has 14 amino acids. Trimming removed 0 bases at V and 5 bases at J, with 10 bases between. Per the germline V gene, CDR1 is MNHNS and CDR2 is SASEGT. The CDR3 DNA is TGTGCCAGCAGTGAAGCCGGCTCGTGGTATGGCTACACCTTC. Translation gives CASSEAGSWYGYTF.

A single count supports this clone. The rearrangement uses TRBV16 and TRBJ2-2; TRBD1 agrees at 7 bases. This CDR3 is 14 amino acids long. V trimming: 4 bases; J trimming: 7 bases; junction bases outside the gene matches: 6. CDR1 and CDR2 (germline): KGHSY, FQNENV. Here the CDR3 DNA reads TGTGCCAGCAGCCTCGGACAGGCGGGCGGGGAGCTGTTTTTT. Translated: CASSLGQAGGELFF.

The CDR3: CASSPRKGPDYNEQFF. The CDR3 nucleotides are TGTGCCAGCAGTCCACGCAAAGGACCAGACTACAATGAGCAGTTCTTC. The chain has TRBV28 and TRBJ2-1; no firm D call. V lost 5 bases and J lost 3, with 17 bases in between. This CDR3 comprises 16 residues. Looked up from germline, CDR1 is MDHEN and CDR2 is SYDVKM.

The chain links TRBV5-5 to TRBJ1-2, with a tentative D call TRBD1 (5 bases). Germline V gene data show CDR1 as SGHKS and CDR2 as YYEKEE (reference sequence). This CDR3 spans 13 amino acids. V lost 4 bases, J lost 4 bases, and 11 bases lay in between. CDR3 in amino acids: CASSPDSSYGYTF. CDR3 coding DNA: TGTGCCAGCAGCCCTGACAGTAGCTATGGCTACACCTTC.

The chain joins TRBV4-3 to TRBJ1-2; D is possibly TRBD1 (5 bases). Germline V gives CDR1 LGHNA, CDR2 YSLEER. V lost 0 bases, J lost 5 bases, and 10 bases lay in between. The CDR3 totals 14 residues. CDR3 in amino acids: CASSQDRGAYGYTF. The CDR3 DNA follows: TGCGCCAGCAGCCAAGATCGAGGGGCATATGGCTACACCTTC.

The chain joins TRBV7-9 to TRBJ2-7; D is undetermined. The CDR3 extends over 14 amino acids. V lost 0 bases, J lost 6 bases, and 12 bases lay in between. The germline V gene has CDR1 SEHNR and CDR2 FQNEAQ (reference sequence). For the CDR3, the DNA is TGTGCCAGCAGCTTAGCTGTGCAAGTTCGCGAGCAGTACTTC. It translates to CASSLAVQVREQYF. The complete variable domain, with remaining parts taken from reference TRBV7-9 and TRBJ2-7, reads DTGVSQNPRHKITKRGQNVTFRCDPISEHNRLYWYRQTLGQGPEFLTYFQNEAQLEKSRLLSDRFSAERPKGSFSTLEIQRTEQGDSAMYLCASSLAVQVREQYFGPGTRLTVT.

The rearrangement links TRBV7-2 to TRBJ1-3; D perhaps matches TRBD1 (6 bases). CDR3 length: 14 amino acids. The ends were cut back, 2 bases at V and 4 bases at J, with 9 bases in the middle. Germline V lookup: CDR1 SGHTA, CDR2 FQGNSA. The CDR3, as DNA: TGTGCCAGCAGCTTACAGGGGTCCGGAAACACCATATATTTT. Its protein product is CASSLQGSGNTIYF.

This clone was detected only once. V and J are TRBV7-9 and TRBJ2-7; possibly TRBD2 for D (6 bases). The germline CDR1 and CDR2 sequences are SEHNR and FQNEAQ (reference sequence). There are 16 residues in the CDR3. The ends were cut back, 1 base at V and 5 bases at J, with 18 bases in the middle. The DNA for the CDR3 is TGTGCCAGCAGCTTAGTCGCCGGGGGTACAAGGAACGAGCAGTACTTC. Amino acid sequence: CASSLVAGGTRNEQYF. The full variable domain, completed using reference TRBV7-9 and TRBJ2-7, is DTGVSQNPRHKITKRGQNVTFRCDPISEHNRLYWYRQTLGQGPEFLTYFQNEAQLEKSRLLSDRFSAERPKGSFSTLEIQRTEQGDSAMYLCASSLVAGGTRNEQYFGPGTRLTVT.

The V call is TRBV15, the J call TRBJ2-5; 9 nucleotides line up with TRBD1. CDR1 and CDR2 from the germline V gene are LNHNV and YYDKDF (reference sequence). This CDR3 spans 14 amino acids. V shed 8 bases and J 2 bases; nucleotides not matched to a gene: 6. CDR3 sequence reads: CATGRGQGQETQYF. As DNA, the CDR3 is TGTGCCACCGGGCGGGGACAGGGTCAAGAGACCCAGTACTTC.

The chain carries TRBV28 and TRBJ2-1; D unresolved. The length of the CDR3 is 15 residues. Trimming took off 4 bases at V and 6 bases at J, with 16 bases between the two ends. The germline V gene encodes CDR1 MDHEN and CDR2 SYDVKM. As DNA, the CDR3 is TGTGCCAGCAGTTCGACACTTCTCCCCACCAATGAGCAGTTCTTC. Translating it yields CASSSTLLPTNEQFF.

This clone was observed a single time. The chain is built from TRBV28 and TRBJ2-3; 7 bases align to TRBD1. The V segment lost 6 bases and the J segment 4 bases; nucleotides outside the gene matches: 4. Germline-derived CDR1 and CDR2 are MDHEN and SYDVKM. The CDR3 is made up of 13 amino acids. The CDR3 DNA sequence: TGTGCCAGCAGAGGGGGCTTCGCAGATACGCAGTATTTT. This codes for CASRGGFADTQYF.

The chain employs TRBV5-1 and TRBJ2-5; the match to TRBD2 covers 8 bases. Germline V gives CDR1 SGHRS, CDR2 YFSETQ. The CDR3 contains 16 residues. V lost 6 bases to trimming and J lost 2 bases; unmatched junction nucleotides: 12. CDR3 residues: CASKSSGSGGQETQYF. CDR3 nucleotides: TGCGCCAGCAAAAGCTCTGGGAGCGGGGGACAAGAGACCCAGTACTTC.

The V and J genes are TRBV27 and TRBJ1-2, with 9 nucleotides matching TRBD1. Trimming cost V 5 bases and J 6 bases; bases outside gene matches: 4. CDR3 size: 13 residues. Germline V CDR1 and CDR2: MNHEY, SMNVEV (reference sequence). This CDR3 is CASSPRTGDGYTF. The DNA of the CDR3 is TGTGCCAGCAGTCCCCGGACAGGGGATGGCTACACCTTC.

A few counts support this clone. The V call is TRBV5-4, the J call TRBJ1-1; no clear D. The ends were cut back, 0 bases at V and 3 bases at J, with 0 bases in the middle. The CDR3 is made up of 11 amino acids. The V gene's germline CDR1 is SGHNT and CDR2 YYREEE (reference sequence). The CDR3 loop reads CASSLDTEAFF. CDR3 DNA: TGTGCCAGCAGCTTGGACACTGAAGCTTTCTTT.

The table lists this clone with a count of one. The chain couples TRBV9 to TRBJ1-1; TRBD1 agrees at 8 bases. The germline CDR1 and CDR2 sequences are SGDLS and YYNGEE. This CDR3 is built from 15 residues. J gave up 4 bases and V 0 bases, and 5 bases lay outside the gene matches. In DNA form, the CDR3 reads TGTGCCAGCAGCGTAGGTCATACAGGGGGCACTGAAGCTTTCTTT. Amino acids: CASSVGHTGGTEAFF.

The V and J genes are TRBV28 and TRBJ2-3; 12 positions agree with TRBD1. Germline V gene data show CDR1 as MDHEN and CDR2 as SYDVKM. With V trimmed by 2 bases and J by 4 bases, 4 bases remained unmatched. The length of the CDR3 is 16 residues. The CDR3 reads CASSLVGTGGADTQYF. DNA for the CDR3: TGTGCCAGCAGTTTAGTAGGGACAGGGGGCGCAGATACGCAGTATTTT. Complete variable domain (other parts from reference TRBV28 and TRBJ2-3): DVKVTQSSRYLVKRTGEKVFLECVQDMDHENMFWYRQDPGLGLRLIYFSYDVKMKEKGDIPEGYSVSREKKERFSLILESASTNQTSMYLCASSLVGTGGADTQYFGPGTRLTVL.

CDR3 in DNA: TGCGCCAGCAGCCAAGACCCACTAGTCGAGCAGTTCTTC. Its translation: CASSQDPLVEQFF. The rearrangement links TRBV4-1 to TRBJ2-1; possible D gene TRBD2, 5 bases. The length of the CDR3 is 13 residues. CDR1 and CDR2 from the germline V gene are MGHRA and YSYEKL. V lost 0 bases and J lost 10, with 10 bases in between.

The CDR3 DNA reads TGTGCCAGCAGGATAATGAACAATGAGCAGTTCTTC. It yields the protein CASRIMNNEQFF. The V gene is TRBV2, the J gene TRBJ2-1; D is unresolved. CDR1 SNHLY and CDR2 FYNNEI come from the germline V gene. V lost 6 bases and J 5 bases, leaving 8 bases between the germline ends. The CDR3 extends over 12 amino acids.

The chain couples TRBV14 to TRBJ2-7, with unresolved D. V lost 0 bases, J lost 2 bases, and 2 bases lay in between. Per the germline V gene, CDR1 is SGHDN and CDR2 is FVKESK. The CDR3 totals 12 residues. The chain's CDR3 is CASSQDAYEQYF. In DNA, the CDR3 is TGTGCCAGCAGCCAAGATGCCTACGAGCAGTACTTC.

The chain is built from TRBV6-5 and TRBJ2-3; D ambiguous. The CDR3 is 16 amino acids. Trimming left V 0 bases short and J 4 bases short, with 14 bases between. Germline V gives CDR1 MNHEY, CDR2 SVGAGI. The CDR3 here is CASSYSVASGADTQYF. As DNA, the CDR3 is TGTGCCAGCAGTTACTCGGTGGCCAGTGGGGCAGATACGCAGTATTTT.

The chain recombines TRBV6-5 with TRBJ1-2, with 9 bases matching TRBD1. Germline loops: CDR1 MNHEY, CDR2 SVGAGI. The CDR3 consists of 13 residues. The V segment lost 5 bases and the J segment 5 bases; nucleotides outside the gene matches: 3. The CDR3 sequence: CASSKDRGYGYTF. CDR3 DNA sequence: TGTGCCAGCAGTAAAGACAGGGGGTATGGCTACACCTTC.

The chain recombines TRBV28 with TRBJ2-3; 8 bases align to TRBD2. V trimming: 6 bases; J trimming: 5 bases; junction bases outside the gene matches: 7. The CDR3 has 14 amino acids. Germline V lookup: CDR1 MDHEN, CDR2 SYDVKM. DNA of the CDR3: TGTGCCAGCAGCCGCCCGGGGGGGGGAGATACGCAGTATTTT. Encoded protein: CASSRPGGGDTQYF. The full variable domain, completed using reference TRBV28 and TRBJ2-3, is DVKVTQSSRYLVKRTGEKVFLECVQDMDHENMFWYRQDPGLGLRLIYFSYDVKMKEKGDIPEGYSVSREKKERFSLILESASTNQTSMYLCASSRPGGGDTQYFGPGTRLTVL.